Each of the 6 T cell receptor beta chains below was sequenced from the same sample in a study of control samples from healthy donors and cancer patients. Assay: immunoSEQ multiplex PCR; the TCRdb copy retains only in-frame clones and omits some. The table includes roughly 150,000 clones, 85% to 90% detected once. The sequenced sample was blood. These TCRs come from a man in his late teens or twenties in good health.

The rearrangement uses TRBV3-1 (or the pseudogene TRBV3-2) and TRBJ2-7, with TRBD1 identical over 10 bases. Germline V CDR1 and CDR2: LGHDT, YNNKEL (reference sequence). CDR3 size: 15 residues. Germline trimming cut 4 bases from V and 4 bases from J; bases unmatched to any gene: 7. The CDR3 bases are TGTGCCAGCAGCCTCGGGACAGGGGAAGCATACGAGCAGTACTTC. Its protein product is CASSLGTGEAYEQYF.

The V and J genes are TRBV29-1 and TRBJ1-5; TRBD1 is a possible D gene (5 bases). This CDR3 comprises 13 residues. V was shortened by 4 bases and J by 2 bases, with 9 bases between the two germline ends. In germline, CDR1 is SQVTM, CDR2 ANQGSEA. In DNA, the CDR3 is TGCAGCGTTGGAGGGGAGGGCAATCAGCCCCAGCATTTT. This gives the protein CSVGGEGNQPQHF.

This sequence joins TRBV6-6 and TRBJ2-1; 8 bases align to TRBD2. This CDR3 has 12 residues. From germline, CDR1 is MNHNY and CDR2 SVGAGI (reference sequence). After removal of 7 bases from V and 9 bases from J, the junction contained 5 bases not matched to a gene. CDR3 loop: CASNTGGAEQFF. In nucleotides, the CDR3 is TGTGCCAGCAATACGGGGGGGGCTGAGCAGTTCTTC.

This clone was seen only once. The chain uses TRBV7-9 and TRBJ2-2; the D gene could be TRBD1 or TRBD2 (5 bases each). In germline, CDR1 is SEHNR, CDR2 FQNEAQ (reference sequence). Trimming left V 0 bases short and J 5 bases short, with 13 bases between. This CDR3 spans 16 amino acids. CDR3 region: CASSLARGSGTGELFF. For the CDR3, the DNA is TGTGCCAGCAGCTTAGCGAGGGGCAGTGGAACCGGGGAGCTGTTTTTT. The full variable domain, with the rest looked up from reference TRBV7-9 and TRBJ2-2, is DTGVSQNPRHKITKRGQNVTFRCDPISEHNRLYWYRQTLGQGPEFLTYFQNEAQLEKSRLLSDRFSAERPKGSFSTLEIQRTEQGDSAMYLCASSLARGSGTGELFFGEGSRLTVL.

The chain joins TRBV24-1 to TRBJ2-2; 11 bases line up with TRBD1. The CDR3 covers 16 residues. Germline V gene sequence: CDR1 KGHDR, CDR2 SFDVKD. V shed 4 bases, J shed 4 bases, and the junction held 4 bases outside the gene matches. The CDR3 loop reads CATSDPGQGGTGELFF. The CDR3 DNA sequence: TGTGCCACCAGTGACCCGGGACAGGGGGGCACCGGGGAGCTGTTTTTT.

The chain recombines TRBV7-8 with TRBJ2-5; D unresolved. The V gene lost 2 bases and the J gene lost 2 bases, with 9 bases spanning the gap. Germline V lookup: CDR1 SGHVS, CDR2 FQNEAQ. CDR3 length: 14 amino acids. CDR3 residues: CASSLTRYQETQYF. The CDR3 bases are TGTGCCAGCAGCTTAACGAGATATCAAGAGACCCAGTACTTC.